The T cell receptor (beta chain) described here comes from a study of identical twins. Study-wide points: Twins shared out-of-frame alpha sequences with excess low generation probability.

The CDR3 spans 16 residues. The germline gives CDR1 SGHAT, CDR2 FQNNGV. V was pared by 5 bases and J by 8 bases, with 22 bases between. TCRdb called the 5' RACE reads again in MiXCR, with one record for every CDR3 protein. The sample records 690,000 or so distinct CDR3 sequences, about 9.4% being singletons. This clonotype came up a few times. Its antigen remains unidentified. This sample was shared with a second study, whose subject was yellow fever vaccine responses in identical twins.

The sequenced material came from PBMCs. This receptor was identified in a young woman in good health. J is TRBJ2-1 and V is TRBV11-2; a possible D gene is TRBD2 (6 bases). The CDR3 here is CASSLSGGPTVDEQFF. Written as DNA, the CDR3 is TGTGCCAGCAGCCTTAGCGGTGGCCCAACGGTCGATGAGCAGTTCTTC.